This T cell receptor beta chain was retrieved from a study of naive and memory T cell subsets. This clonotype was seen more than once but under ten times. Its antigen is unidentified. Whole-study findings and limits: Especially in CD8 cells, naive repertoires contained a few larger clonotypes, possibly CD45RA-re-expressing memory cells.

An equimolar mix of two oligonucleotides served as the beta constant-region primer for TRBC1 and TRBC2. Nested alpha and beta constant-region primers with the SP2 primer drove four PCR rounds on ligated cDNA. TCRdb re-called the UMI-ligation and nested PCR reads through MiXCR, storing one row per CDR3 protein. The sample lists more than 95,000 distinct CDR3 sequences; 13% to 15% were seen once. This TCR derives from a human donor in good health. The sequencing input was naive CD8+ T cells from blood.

This chain's CDR3 is CASSEPGLAPYNEQFF. CDR3 DNA: TGTGCCAGCAGCGAGCCGGGACTAGCGCCCTACAATGAGCAGTTCTTC. The chain employs TRBV7-3 and TRBJ2-1; TRBD2 matches at 10 bases. Germline CDR1 SGHTA, CDR2 FQGTGA. V shed 5 bases, J shed 2 bases, and the junction held 6 bases outside the gene matches. The CDR3 is 16 amino acids.